This T cell receptor (beta chain) was captured in a study of blood T cell repertoires in COVID-19. Overall study context: The United States, Italy and Spain provided the acute and convalescent COVID-19 samples. PBMCs, B-cell-depleted T cells, or T cells were the source of the cDNA or gDNA that made up the material.

Clones were read by immunoSEQ multiplex PCR, and TCRdb kept only the in-frame ones, dropping some. In the table there are under 200,000 clones, 88% of which are singletons. This CDR3 has 16 residues. Unmatched junction bases numbered 8, after V lost 3 bases and J lost 3 bases. The germline V gene has CDR1 MNHEY and CDR2 SMNVEV (reference sequence). This clone was seen more than once but under ten times. Sequencing input: peripheral blood. The sequence was collected from a man over 45 who had recovered from COVID-19. The chain links TRBV27 to TRBJ2-1, with 7 bases matching TRBD1. CDR3 sequence: CASSLDGQEYYNEQFF. CDR3 nucleotide sequence: TGTGCCAGCAGTTTGGACGGACAGGAGTACTACAATGAGCAGTTCTTC.